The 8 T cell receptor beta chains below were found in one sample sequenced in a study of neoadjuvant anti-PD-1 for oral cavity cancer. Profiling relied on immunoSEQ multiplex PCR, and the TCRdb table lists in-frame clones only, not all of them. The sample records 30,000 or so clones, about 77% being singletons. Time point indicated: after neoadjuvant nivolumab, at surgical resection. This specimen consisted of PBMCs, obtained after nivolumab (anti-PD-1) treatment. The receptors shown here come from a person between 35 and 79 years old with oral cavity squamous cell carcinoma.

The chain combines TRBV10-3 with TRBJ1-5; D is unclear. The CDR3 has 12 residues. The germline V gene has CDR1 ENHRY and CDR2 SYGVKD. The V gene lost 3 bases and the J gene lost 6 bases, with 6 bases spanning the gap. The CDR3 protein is CAISDRRQPQHF. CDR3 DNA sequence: TGTGCCATCAGTGATAGGCGTCAGCCCCAGCATTTT.

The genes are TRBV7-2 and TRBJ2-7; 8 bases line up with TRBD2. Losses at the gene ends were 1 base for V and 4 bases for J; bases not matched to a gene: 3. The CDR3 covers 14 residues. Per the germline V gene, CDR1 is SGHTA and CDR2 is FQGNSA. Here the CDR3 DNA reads TGTGCCAGCAGCTTAGTCCGGGGGGGTTACGAGCAGTACTTC. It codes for CASSLVRGGYEQYF.

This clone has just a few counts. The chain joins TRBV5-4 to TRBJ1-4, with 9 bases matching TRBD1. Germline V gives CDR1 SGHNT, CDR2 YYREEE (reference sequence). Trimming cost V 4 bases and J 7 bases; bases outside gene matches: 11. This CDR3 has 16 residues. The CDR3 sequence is CASSPRGGQGGEKLFF. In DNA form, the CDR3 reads TGTGCCAGCAGCCCGAGGGGGGGACAGGGAGGTGAAAAACTGTTTTTT.

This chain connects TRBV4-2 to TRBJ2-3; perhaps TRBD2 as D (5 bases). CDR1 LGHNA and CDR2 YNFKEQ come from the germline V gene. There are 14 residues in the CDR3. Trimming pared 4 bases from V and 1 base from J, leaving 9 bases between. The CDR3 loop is CASSPSLRTDTQYF. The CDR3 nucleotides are TGTGCCAGCAGCCCTAGCTTGCGCACAGATACGCAGTATTTT.

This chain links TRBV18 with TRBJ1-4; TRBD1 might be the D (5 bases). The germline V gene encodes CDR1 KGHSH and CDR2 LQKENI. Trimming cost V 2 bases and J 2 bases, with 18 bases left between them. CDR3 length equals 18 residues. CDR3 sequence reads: CASSPSTSRVRTNEKLFF. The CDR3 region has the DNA TGTGCCAGCTCACCATCAACATCCAGGGTTCGGACTAATGAAAAACTGTTTTTT.

The DNA for the CDR3 is TGTGCCAGCAGCTTGCCAGGAAAAGAGACCCAGTACTTC. It encodes CASSLPGKETQYF. V usage is TRBV5-4 and J usage is TRBJ2-5; D uncertain. Per the germline V gene, CDR1 is SGHNT and CDR2 is YYREEE (reference sequence). This CDR3 has 13 amino acids. The V gene lost 1 base and the J gene lost 3 bases, with 7 bases spanning the gap.

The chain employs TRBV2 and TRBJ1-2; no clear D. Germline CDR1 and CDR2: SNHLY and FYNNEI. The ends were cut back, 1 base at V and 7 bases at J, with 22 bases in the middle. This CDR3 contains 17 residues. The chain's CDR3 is CASSEVGGLVGGGGYTF. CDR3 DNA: TGTGCCAGCAGTGAAGTGGGCGGGTTGGTCGGTGGAGGTGGCTACACCTTC.

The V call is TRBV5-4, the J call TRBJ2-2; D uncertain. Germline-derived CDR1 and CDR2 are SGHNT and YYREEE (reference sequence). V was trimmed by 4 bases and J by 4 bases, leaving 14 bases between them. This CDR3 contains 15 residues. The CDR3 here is CASSLGRGRTGELFF. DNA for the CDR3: TGTGCCAGCAGCCTCGGTAGAGGACGCACCGGGGAGCTGTTTTTT.